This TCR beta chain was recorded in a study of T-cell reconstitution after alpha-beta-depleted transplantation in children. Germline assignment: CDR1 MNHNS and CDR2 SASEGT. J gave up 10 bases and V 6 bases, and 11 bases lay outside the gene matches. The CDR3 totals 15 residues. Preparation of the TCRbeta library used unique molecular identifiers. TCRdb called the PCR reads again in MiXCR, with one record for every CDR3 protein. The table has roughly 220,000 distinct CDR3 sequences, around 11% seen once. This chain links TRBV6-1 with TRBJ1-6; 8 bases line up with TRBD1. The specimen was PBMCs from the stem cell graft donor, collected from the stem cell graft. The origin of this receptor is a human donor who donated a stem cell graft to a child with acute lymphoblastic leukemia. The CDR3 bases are TGTGCCAGCAGAGAAACAGGGGGAATTGGGTCACCCCTCCACTTT. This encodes CASRETGGIGSPLHF.